These 7 T cell receptor beta chains came from one sample sequenced in a study of regulatory T cells in long-lasting Graves disease. Time point of the sample: persistent/refractory GD, antithyroid drugs over 5 years with positive TRAb. There was RNA extracted from PBMCs, and the TCR library was made from it. HTBI primers from iRepertoire and Arm-PCR of CDR3 regions yielded the TCR beta libraries. TCRdb reanalysed the multiplex PCR reads using MiXCR and keeps one entry per CDR3 protein. The sample lists more than 300,000 distinct CDR3 sequences; approximately 25% were seen once. This specimen consisted of peripheral blood mononuclear cells (PBMCs), obtained when the disease was refractory, from a patient treated with antithyroid drugs. The receptors shown here come from a woman between 35 and 50 years old with Graves disease.

This clonotype was observed at least ten times. The J gene is TRBJ2-2, the V gene TRBV24-1; D unresolved. CDR1 is KGHDR and CDR2 is SFDVKD in the germline V gene. This CDR3 is 15 amino acids long. Trimming left V 4 bases short and J 0 bases short, with 8 bases between. CDR3 coding DNA: TGTGCCACCAGTGACGCCACCCCGAACACCGGGGAGCTGTTTTTT. As protein: CATSDATPNTGELFF.

There are many counts of this clonotype. This chain connects TRBV6-9 to TRBJ1-2; the match to TRBD1 covers 10 bases. The CDR3 is 14 residues long. The V gene end was trimmed by 3 bases and the J gene end by 9 bases; junction bases not matched to a gene: 7. Per germline, CDR1 MNHGY and CDR2 SVAAGI. CDR3 region: CASSYSDRGRSYTF. Written as DNA, the CDR3 is TGTGCCAGCAGTTACTCAGACAGGGGGCGAAGCTACACCTTC.

V gene TRBV7-3 combines with J gene TRBJ2-3; 7 nucleotides align to TRBD2. V was clipped by 4 bases and J by 3 bases; unmatched bases: 13. Germline assignment: CDR1 SGHTA and CDR2 FQGTGA. The CDR3 length is 17 residues. For the CDR3, the DNA is TGTGCCAGCAGCTACCTGAGTTCCAGCGGGATGACAGATACGCAGTATTTT. Residues: CASSYLSSSGMTDTQYF.

Details on this clonotype: With a far larger clone one base away, a read error is the likely cause. V usage is TRBV6-4 and J usage is TRBJ1-2; weak D call: TRBD1 (5 bases). CDR3 length equals 13 residues. Germline loops: CDR1 MRHNA, CDR2 SNTAGT. The DNA for the CDR3 is TGTGCCAGCAGTGACGGGGCAGCTTATGGCAACACCTTC. The encoded protein is CASSDGAAYGNTF.

This clonotype was detected once. A much larger clone is a single base away; this may be a read error. V is TRBV19 and J is TRBJ1-1; perhaps TRBD1 as D (5 bases). Between the trimmed V and J ends, which lost 7 bases and 0 bases, there was a span of 15 bases. This CDR3 region has 15 residues. Germline CDR1 reads LNHDA; CDR2 reads SQIVND (reference sequence). The CDR3 region has the DNA TGTGCCAGTAAACATCCATTGGACATGAACACTGAAGCTTTCTTT. This encodes CASKHPLDMNTEAFF.

This clonotype appeared a few times. The chain links TRBV27 to TRBJ1-4; D is ambiguous. The germline V and J ends were trimmed by 6 bases and 5 bases, with 10 bases remaining between them. Germline V gene lookup returns CDR1 MNHEY and CDR2 SMNVEV (reference sequence). This CDR3 spans 13 amino acids. The CDR3 bases are TGTGCCAGCAGCTTAGGTGTAAATGAAAAACTGTTTTTT. Translated: CASSLGVNEKLFF.

This clonotype appeared a few times. The chain employs TRBV6-1 and TRBJ2-2, with no clear D. Trimming removed 8 bases at V and 0 bases at J, with 10 bases between. The CDR3 has 14 residues. Germline lookup yields CDR1 MNHNS and CDR2 SASEGT. As DNA, the CDR3 is TGTGCCAGCCGGTGGGTCTCGAACACCGGGGAGCTGTTTTTT. It translates to CASRWVSNTGELFF.